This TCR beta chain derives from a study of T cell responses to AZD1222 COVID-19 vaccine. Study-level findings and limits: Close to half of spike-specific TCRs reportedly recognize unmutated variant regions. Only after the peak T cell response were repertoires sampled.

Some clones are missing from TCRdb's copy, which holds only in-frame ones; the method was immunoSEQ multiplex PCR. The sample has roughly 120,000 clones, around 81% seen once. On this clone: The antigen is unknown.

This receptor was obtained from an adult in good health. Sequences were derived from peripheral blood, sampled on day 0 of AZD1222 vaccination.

CDR3 in amino acids: CASSLGLIEQYF. The CDR3 DNA reads TGTGCCAGCAGCTTAGGGCTGATCGAGCAGTACTTC. The rearrangement links TRBV7-9 to TRBJ2-7, with unresolved D. The CDR3 length is 12 residues. Germline V CDR1 and CDR2: SEHNR, FQNEAQ (reference sequence). Trimming removed 1 base from V and 6 bases from J, with 7 bases in between. The entire variable domain, with the rest obtained from reference TRBV7-9 and TRBJ2-7, is as follows: DTGVSQNPRHKITKRGQNVTFRCDPISEHNRLYWYRQTLGQGPEFLTYFQNEAQLEKSRLLSDRFSAERPKGSFSTLEIQRTEQGDSAMYLCASSLGLIEQYFGPGTRLTVT.